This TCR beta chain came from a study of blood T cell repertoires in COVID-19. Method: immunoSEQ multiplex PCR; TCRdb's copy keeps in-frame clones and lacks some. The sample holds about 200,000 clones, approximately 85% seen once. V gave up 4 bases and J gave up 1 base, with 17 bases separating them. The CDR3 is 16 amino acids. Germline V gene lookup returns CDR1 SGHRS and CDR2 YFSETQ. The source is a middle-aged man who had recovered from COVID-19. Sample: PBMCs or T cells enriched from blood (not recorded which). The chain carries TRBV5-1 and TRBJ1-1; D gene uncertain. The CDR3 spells CASSPGSFNENTEAFF. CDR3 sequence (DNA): TGCGCCAGCAGCCCGGGGAGTTTTAACGAGAACACTGAAGCTTTCTTT.